Following are 19 T cell receptor beta chains from one sample sequenced in a study of T cell responses to AZD1222 COVID-19 vaccine. Clones were read by immunoSEQ multiplex PCR, and TCRdb kept only the in-frame ones, dropping some. Seen here are roughly 120,000 clones, 70% to 90% observed once, and the top ten hold over 8.5%. The specimen was peripheral blood, collected on day 0 of AZD1222 vaccination. Receptor source: an adult in good health.

The chain employs TRBV7-2 and TRBJ1-1; tentatively, D is TRBD1 (5 bases). There are 15 residues in the CDR3. Trimming shortened V by 3 bases and J by 0 bases, and 11 bases separated the two germline ends. The V gene's germline CDR1 is SGHTA and CDR2 FQGNSA. CDR3 sequence reads: CASSLGVRVNTEAFF. The CDR3 DNA reads TGTGCCAGCAGCTTGGGGGTTAGAGTGAACACTGAAGCTTTCTTT.

The chain uses TRBV6-5 and TRBJ1-3; D uncertain. This CDR3 has 15 amino acids. CDR1 is MNHEY, CDR2 SVGAGI, per germline. V was shortened by 2 bases and J by 3 bases, with 11 bases between the two germline ends. The CDR3 here is CASSYGPLGGNTIYF. DNA for the CDR3: TGTGCCAGCAGTTACGGACCTCTGGGTGGAAACACCATATATTTT.

The chain uses TRBV4-1 and TRBJ1-2, with D perhaps TRBD1 (6 bases). Germline V lookup: CDR1 MGHRA, CDR2 YSYEKL. Trimming cost V 2 bases and J 7 bases, with 20 bases left between them. CDR3 size: 16 residues. The CDR3 sequence is CASSQMSSGTNGGYTF. CDR3 bases: TGCGCCAGCAGCCAAATGTCCTCCGGGACAAACGGTGGCTACACCTTC.

The rearrangement uses TRBV5-1 and TRBJ1-2; TRBD1 aligns across 9 bases. The CDR3 spans 14 residues. Per germline, CDR1 SGHRS and CDR2 YFSETQ. V lost 4 bases, J lost 8 bases, and 9 bases stayed unmatched. CDR3 nucleotide sequence: TGCGCCAGCAGCCCCCCCGGGACAGGGAGCGGCTACACCTTC. Protein: CASSPPGTGSGYTF.

The rearrangement links TRBV5-1 to TRBJ2-7; no clear D gene. V gave up 0 bases and J gave up 4 bases, with 5 bases separating them. CDR1 and CDR2 (germline): SGHRS, YFSETQ. The CDR3 totals 12 residues. The CDR3 spells CASSLDRYEQYF. The CDR3 DNA sequence: TGCGCCAGCAGCTTGGATAGGTACGAGCAGTACTTC. The full variable domain, in which reference TRBV5-1 and TRBJ2-7 provide the parts outside the CDR3, is KAGVTQTPRYLIKTRGQQVTLSCSPISGHRSVSWYQQTPGQGLQFLFEYFSETQRNKGNFPGRFSGRQFSNSRSEMNVSTLELGDSALYLCASSLDRYEQYFGPGTRLTVT.

The chain employs TRBV30 and TRBJ1-6, with 10 positions matching TRBD1. V lost 2 bases, J lost 4 bases, and 8 bases stayed unmatched. Germline CDR1 reads GTSNPN; CDR2 reads SVGIG (reference sequence). The CDR3 runs 17 residues. CDR3 region: CAWSIRTGGTYNSPLHF. For the CDR3, the DNA is TGTGCCTGGAGTATCCGGACAGGGGGAACTTATAATTCACCCCTCCACTTT.

The table lists this clone with a count of one. V is TRBV28 and J is TRBJ2-3, with D possibly TRBD1 on 6 matching bases. Germline V lookup: CDR1 MDHEN, CDR2 SYDVKM. The CDR3 runs to 15 residues. With 5 bases removed from V and 6 bases from J, the gap between germline ends came to 18 bases. This CDR3 is CASSRRGLQTDTQYF. DNA of the CDR3: TGTGCCAGCAGTCGCAGGGGCCTGCAAACGGATACGCAGTATTTT.

V gene TRBV6-2 or TRBV6-3 combines with J gene TRBJ2-7; possibly TRBD2 for D (6 bases). Looked up from germline, CDR1 is MNHEY and CDR2 is SVGEGT. The V gene lost 5 bases and the J gene lost 2 bases, with 13 bases spanning the gap. This CDR3 has 14 amino acids. The CDR3 here is CASSIRRGTYEQYF. CDR3 sequence (DNA): TGTGCCAGCAGTATCAGGAGGGGTACCTACGAGCAGTACTTC.

In its sample, this clone was seen once. The chain combines TRBV6-4 with TRBJ2-1; 15 bases match TRBD2. The CDR3 has 18 residues. J gave up 7 bases and V 3 bases, and 10 bases lay outside the gene matches. CDR1 MRHNA and CDR2 SNTAGT come from the germline V gene. The CDR3: CASSDGGLAGGLKNEQFF. Written as DNA, the CDR3 is TGTGCCAGCAGTGATGGGGGACTAGCGGGAGGCCTTAAGAATGAGCAGTTCTTC.

Only one count was recorded for this clone. This sequence joins TRBV6-5 and TRBJ1-1, with 7 bases fitting TRBD1. The CDR3 runs to 13 residues. Germline lookup yields CDR1 MNHEY and CDR2 SVGAGI. Unmatched junction bases numbered 8, after V lost 10 bases and J lost 3 bases. In nucleotides, the CDR3 is TGTGCCACCTACAGGGGACGATACACTGAAGCTTTCTTT. It encodes CATYRGRYTEAFF.

The J gene is TRBJ1-1, the V gene TRBV30; maybe TRBD1 (5 bases). Looked up from germline, CDR1 is GTSNPN and CDR2 is SVGIG (reference sequence). V was shortened by 2 bases and J by 1 base, with 17 bases between the two germline ends. This CDR3 has 16 residues. The CDR3 DNA reads TGTGCCTGGAGTTGGGGCGTGGGGCAGGGGAACACTGAAGCTTTCTTT. Protein sequence: CAWSWGVGQGNTEAFF. Looking up the rest from reference TRBV30 and TRBJ1-1 gives the full variable domain: SQTIHQWPATLVQPVGSPLSLECTVEGTSNPNLYWYRQAAGRGLQLLFYSVGIGQISSEVPQNLSASRPQDRQFILSSKKLLLSDSGFYLCAWSWGVGQGNTEAFFGQGTRLTVV.

The rearrangement joins TRBV6-2 or TRBV6-3 to TRBJ1-1, with D possibly matching TRBD1 (6 bases). The CDR3 consists of 15 residues. Deletions cut 5 bases from V and 1 base from J, with 14 bases between. Germline V lookup: CDR1 MNHEY, CDR2 SVGEGT. CDR3 DNA sequence: TGTGCCAGCAGTAATCCCGGGACACAGAACACTGAAGCTTTCTTT. Translating gives CASSNPGTQNTEAFF.

The J gene is TRBJ1-5, the V gene TRBV28, with D tentatively TRBD1 (5 bases). CDR1 is MDHEN, CDR2 SYDVKM, per germline. V lost 3 bases and J 3 bases, leaving 12 bases between the germline ends. The CDR3 totals 15 residues. CDR3 bases: TGTGCCAGCAGTTTTAAAGGGGCTTTCAATCAGCCCCAGCATTTT. Residues: CASSFKGAFNQPQHF.

The chain uses TRBV6-5 and TRBJ1-3; TRBD1 matches 7 bases. Germline CDR1 reads MNHEY; CDR2 reads SVGAGI. The CDR3 spans 14 residues. With V trimmed by 5 bases and J by 3 bases, 4 bases remained unmatched. CDR3 protein: CASSPWDSGNTIYF. DNA for the CDR3: TGTGCCAGCAGTCCTTGGGACAGTGGAAACACCATATATTTT.

This chain connects TRBV18 to TRBJ2-3, with D unclear. The CDR3 covers 13 residues. The germline gives CDR1 KGHSH, CDR2 LQKENI. V dropped 1 base and J dropped 3 bases, with 5 bases sitting between them. The CDR3 nucleotides read TGTGCCAGCTCACCACGAGTTACAGATACGCAGTATTTT. Amino acid sequence: CASSPRVTDTQYF.

The V gene is TRBV7-3, the J gene TRBJ2-5; TRBD2 aligns across 7 bases. The germline V gene encodes CDR1 SGHTA and CDR2 FQGTGA. J gave up 2 bases and V 4 bases, and 7 bases lay outside the gene matches. The CDR3 covers 15 residues. The CDR3 region is CASSSSGNQQETQYF. CDR3 nucleotide sequence: TGTGCCAGCAGCTCTAGCGGAAACCAGCAAGAGACCCAGTACTTC. The complete variable domain, with remaining parts taken from reference TRBV7-3 and TRBJ2-5, reads GAGVSQTPSNKVTEKGKYVELRCDPISGHTALYWYRQSLGQGPEFLIYFQGTGAADDSGLPNDRFFAVRPEGSVSTLKIQRTERGDSAVYLCASSSSGNQQETQYFGPGTRLLVL.

The chain recombines TRBV7-2 with TRBJ2-7; D might be TRBD2 (7 bases). The CDR3 extends over 15 amino acids. The V end lost 3 bases, the J end lost 0 bases, and 12 bases lay between the germline ends. Germline assignment: CDR1 SGHTA and CDR2 FQGNSA. The CDR3 reads CASSFQGGGSYEQYF. The CDR3, as DNA: TGTGCCAGCAGCTTCCAAGGGGGGGGCTCCTACGAGCAGTACTTC.

The chain uses TRBV2 and TRBJ2-1, with 7 bases identical to TRBD2. Germline V gene data show CDR1 as SNHLY and CDR2 as FYNNEI. After removal of 4 bases from V and 5 bases from J, the junction contained 8 bases not matched to a gene. The CDR3 contains 15 residues. The DNA of the CDR3 is TGTGCCAGCAGTGGCGTGGCTAGCGGAGACAATGAGCAGTTCTTC. Residues: CASSGVASGDNEQFF.

The CDR3 nucleotides read TGTGCCAGCAGTTACCCGAGAGGGACAGGCTATGGCTACACCTTC. Its protein is CASSYPRGTGYGYTF. The rearrangement uses TRBV6-2 or TRBV6-3 and TRBJ1-2, with 8 nucleotides matching TRBD1. Per the germline V gene, CDR1 is MNHEY and CDR2 is SVGEGT. The CDR3 is 15 residues long. V was pared by 2 bases and J by 4 bases, with 6 bases of the junction left unmatched.